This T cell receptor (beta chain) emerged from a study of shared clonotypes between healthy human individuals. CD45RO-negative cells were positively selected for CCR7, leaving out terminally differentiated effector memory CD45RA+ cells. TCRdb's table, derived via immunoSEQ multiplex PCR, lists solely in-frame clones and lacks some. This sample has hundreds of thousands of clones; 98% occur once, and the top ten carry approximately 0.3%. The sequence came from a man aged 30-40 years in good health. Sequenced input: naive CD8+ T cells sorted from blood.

CDR3 protein: CARKYAGDRTSTDTQYF. The CDR3 bases are TGTGCCAGGAAATATGCCGGGGACAGGACAAGCACAGATACGCAGTATTTT. The chain links TRBV2 to TRBJ2-3, with TRBD1 matching 8 bases. Trimming removed 9 bases from V and 0 bases from J; junction bases left unmatched: 14. The length of the CDR3 is 17 residues. The germline CDR1 and CDR2 sequences are SNHLY and FYNNEI.